The 29 T cell receptor beta chains in this list originate from one sample, sequenced in a study of blood T cell repertoires in COVID-19. Using immunoSEQ multiplex PCR, the repertoire was profiled, and TCRdb retains in-frame clones only, with some absent. The profile shows 65,000 to 80,000 clones, 84% of them singletons. What was sequenced was peripheral blood. The source is a human donor in a cohort sampled during active COVID-19.

The genes are TRBV2 and TRBJ2-7; a possible D gene is TRBD2 (5 bases). CDR1 is SNHLY and CDR2 is FYNNEI in the germline V gene. This CDR3 is 13 amino acids long. Trimming stripped 6 bases from V and 3 bases from J, with 12 bases between. CDR3 sequence (DNA): TGTGCCAGCAGGGAAAACGGGGTCTACGAGCAGTACTTC. It yields the protein CASRENGVYEQYF.

The J gene is TRBJ1-1, the V gene TRBV5-1; TRBD1 might be the D (5 bases). Germline CDR1 is SGHRS and CDR2 is YFSETQ. The CDR3 is 15 amino acids. The ends were cut back, 1 base at V and 3 bases at J, with 13 bases in the middle. The CDR3 bases are TGCGCCAGCAGCTTGAATTTCGGGGGGGACACTGAAGCTTTCTTT. Protein: CASSLNFGGDTEAFF.

The chain has TRBV6-5 and TRBJ1-1; D unclear. The CDR3 is made up of 13 amino acids. The germline CDR1 and CDR2 sequences are MNHEY and SVGAGI. V was shortened by 6 bases and J by 0 bases, with 8 bases between the two germline ends. The CDR3 here is CASREGLNTEAFF. In DNA, the CDR3 is TGTGCCAGCAGGGAGGGTCTGAACACTGAAGCTTTCTTT.

CDR3 sequence reads: CASSEQGSYYEQYF. Here the CDR3 DNA reads TGTGCCAGCAGTGAGCAGGGTTCCTACTACGAGCAGTACTTC. This sequence joins TRBV6-1 and TRBJ2-7, with TRBD1 as a possible D gene (5 bases). CDR1 and CDR2 (germline): MNHNS, SASEGT. V was cut by 3 bases and J by 3 bases, with 12 bases left in between. The CDR3 extends over 14 amino acids.

The J gene is TRBJ1-6, the V gene TRBV7-3; D ambiguous. CDR1 and CDR2 from the germline V gene are SGHTA and FQGTGA. V gave up 0 bases and J gave up 6 bases, with 6 bases separating them. The CDR3 extends over 14 amino acids. DNA for the CDR3: TGTGCCAGCAGCTTAACTTCGGTTAATTCACCCCTCCACTTT. It translates to CASSLTSVNSPLHF.

The chain combines TRBV2 with TRBJ1-6; weak D call: TRBD1 (6 bases). The CDR3 totals 16 residues. CDR1 and CDR2 from the germline V gene are SNHLY and FYNNEI. The V and J ends lost 3 bases and 9 bases respectively, with 18 bases between them. The CDR3 sequence is CASSEDYGRGFSPLHF. The DNA of the CDR3 is TGTGCCAGCAGTGAGGATTATGGCAGGGGATTTTCACCCCTCCACTTT.

The CDR3 reads CASRETGKAGNTIYF. CDR3 nucleotide sequence: TGTGCCAGCAGGGAAACAGGGAAGGCTGGAAACACCATATATTTT. The chain recombines TRBV11-2 with TRBJ1-3; D might be TRBD1 (6 bases). CDR3 length: 15 residues. Germline values: CDR1 SGHAT, CDR2 FQNNGV. V was trimmed by 6 bases and J by 2 bases, leaving 14 bases between them.

The V gene is TRBV9, the J gene TRBJ2-3; TRBD1 is a possible D gene (6 bases). This CDR3 spans 16 amino acids. Germline-derived CDR1 and CDR2 are SGDLS and YYNGEE. V was trimmed by 3 bases and J by 0 bases, leaving 14 bases between them. The CDR3 DNA sequence: TGTGCCAGCAGCGCCCACAGGGCCGCTAGCACAGATACGCAGTATTTT. Translation: CASSAHRAASTDTQYF.

The V gene is TRBV5-1, the J gene TRBJ2-1, with D possibly matching TRBD2 (6 bases). The CDR3 contains 15 residues. V lost 0 bases and J 5 bases, leaving 12 bases between the germline ends. CDR1 is SGHRS and CDR2 is YFSETQ in the germline V gene. CDR3 amino acids: CASSLGVGGNNEQFF. The CDR3, as DNA: TGCGCCAGCAGCTTGGGAGTGGGGGGAAACAATGAGCAGTTCTTC.

The chain uses TRBV18 and TRBJ1-1, with 12 bases aligning to TRBD1. The CDR3 totals 15 residues. Germline CDR1 is KGHSH and CDR2 is LQKENI. J lost 1 base, V lost 3 bases, and 0 bases had no gene match. The CDR3 coding sequence is TGTGCCAGCTCACCGGGACAGGGGGCGAACACTGAAGCTTTCTTT. Protein: CASSPGQGANTEAFF. Full variable domain (missing parts from reference TRBV18 and TRBJ1-1): NAGVMQNPRHLVRRRGQEARLRCSPMKGHSHVYWYRQLPEEGLKFMVYLQKENIIDESGMPKERFSAEFPKEGPSILRIQQVVRGDSAAYFCASSPGQGANTEAFFGQGTRLTVV.

The genes are TRBV5-1 and TRBJ1-5; 8 positions match TRBD1. V lost 7 bases, J lost 2 bases, and 5 bases stayed unmatched. Germline V gene lookup returns CDR1 SGHRS and CDR2 YFSETQ. The CDR3 covers 14 residues. CDR3 amino acids: CASAPDRGNQPQHF. The CDR3 region has the DNA TGCGCCAGCGCTCCGGACAGGGGCAATCAGCCCCAGCATTTT.

This rearrangement joins TRBV5-1 to TRBJ2-3, with 16 bases lining up with TRBD2. Germline V lookup: CDR1 SGHRS, CDR2 YFSETQ. J lost 2 bases, V lost 0 bases, and 6 bases had no gene match. This CDR3 is 19 amino acids long. CDR3 nucleotides: TGCGCCAGCAGCTTGGTCGGGACTAGCGGGAGGGGACCCACAGATACGCAGTATTTT. Protein: CASSLVGTSGRGPTDTQYF.

The V gene is TRBV12-2, the J gene TRBJ1-5; the D call of TRBD1 is as the table states it, not checked on the DNA. TRBV12-2 is reported as a pseudogene. This CDR3 has 17 amino acids. The DNA for the CDR3 is TGTGCAAGTCGCTCCGCCGCTACCGGACAGGCCGGGCAGCCCCAGCATTTT. This gives the protein CASRSAATGQAGQPQHF.

The table lists this clone with a few counts. This chain uses TRBV7-9 with TRBJ1-2; D possibly corresponds to TRBD1 (6 bases). The ends were cut back, 3 bases at V and 1 base at J, with 6 bases in the middle. Germline V gene lookup returns CDR1 SEHNR and CDR2 FQNEAQ (reference sequence). The length of the CDR3 is 13 residues. The CDR3 nucleotides read TGTGCCAGCAGCTTGGACAGTAACTATGGCTACACCTTC. Residues: CASSLDSNYGYTF.

This chain links TRBV6-5 with TRBJ1-1; D remains unclear. The V end lost 8 bases, the J end lost 5 bases, and 6 bases lay between the germline ends. Germline lookup yields CDR1 MNHEY and CDR2 SVGAGI. The CDR3 is made up of 10 amino acids. The CDR3 protein is CASGETEAFF. The CDR3 coding sequence is TGTGCCAGCGGGGAGACTGAAGCTTTCTTT.

The rearrangement joins TRBV6-2 or TRBV6-3 to TRBJ2-5; 8 nucleotides agree with TRBD2. The V gene end was trimmed by 5 bases and the J gene end by 4 bases; junction bases not matched to a gene: 6. The CDR3 length is 14 residues. From germline, CDR1 is MNHEY and CDR2 SVGEGT. For the CDR3, the DNA is TGTGCCAGCAGTCGACTGGGACTAGGAGAGACCCAGTACTTC. This translates into CASSRLGLGETQYF.

V gene TRBV28 combines with J gene TRBJ2-1; no clear D. V was trimmed by 2 bases and J by 11 bases, leaving 22 bases between them. The length of the CDR3 is 16 residues. From germline, CDR1 is MDHEN and CDR2 SYDVKM. CDR3 DNA: TGTGCCAGCAGTTTAGTTGCCCGGTCCACCAGGATGAAGCAGTTCTTC. Translation: CASSLVARSTRMKQFF.

This chain connects TRBV24-1 to TRBJ2-7, with D unclear. The CDR3 consists of 10 residues. V lost 12 bases and J lost 11, with 16 bases in between. CDR1 is KGHDR and CDR2 is SFDVKD in the germline V gene. The CDR3: CAPLAEDEYF. The CDR3 DNA reads TGTGCCCCCCTGGCAGAGGATGAGTACTTC.

J is TRBJ2-7 and V is TRBV3-1 (or the pseudogene TRBV3-2), with no clear D. The germline V gene encodes CDR1 LGHDT and CDR2 YNNKEL (reference sequence). V was shortened by 7 bases and J by 0 bases, with 13 bases between the two germline ends. The CDR3 runs 14 residues. The chain's CDR3 is CASTPRRSSYEQYF. The DNA of the CDR3 is TGTGCCAGCACCCCACGTCGGAGCTCCTACGAGCAGTACTTC.

In nucleotides, the CDR3 is TGTGCCAGCAGCACCGGGACAAACACCGGGGAGCTGTTTTTT. Its translation is CASSTGTNTGELFF. The chain combines TRBV5-4 with TRBJ2-2; TRBD1 is a possible D gene (6 bases). Germline V CDR1 and CDR2: SGHNT, YYREEE (reference sequence). V lost 4 bases and J lost 2, with 9 bases in between. The CDR3 is made up of 14 amino acids.

In its sample, this clone was seen a few times. V usage is TRBV7-9 and J usage is TRBJ2-7, with TRBD2 matching 7 bases. The CDR3 totals 14 residues. Germline V gives CDR1 SEHNR, CDR2 FQNEAQ (reference sequence). Trimming cost V 4 bases and J 3 bases; bases outside gene matches: 6. The CDR3, as DNA: TGTGCCAGCAGCTCCGGACTAGAACTCTACGAGCAGTACTTC. Protein sequence: CASSSGLELYEQYF.

This sequence joins TRBV5-1 and TRBJ2-2; maybe TRBD1 (6 bases). The CDR3 has 13 amino acids. CDR1 and CDR2 (germline): SGHRS, YFSETQ. The germline V and J ends were trimmed by 4 bases and 4 bases, with 8 bases remaining between them. The CDR3 nucleotides are TGCGCCAGCAGCGCACAGGGCACCGGGGAGCTGTTTTTT. It encodes CASSAQGTGELFF.

The chain uses TRBV27 and TRBJ2-5; 16 positions agree with TRBD2. In germline, CDR1 is MNHEY, CDR2 SMNVEV (reference sequence). Unmatched junction bases numbered 14, after V lost 2 bases and J lost 2 bases. This CDR3 has 21 residues. The CDR3, as DNA: TGTGCCAGCAGTTTAAGGGTCCCCGGGACTAGCGGGGGGGCCATACAAGAGACCCAGTACTTC. Its protein is CASSLRVPGTSGGAIQETQYF.

The V call is TRBV6-5, the J call TRBJ2-7, with 13 bases lining up with TRBD2. After removal of 4 bases from V and 3 bases from J, the junction contained 6 bases not matched to a gene. CDR3 size: 16 residues. Germline loops: CDR1 MNHEY, CDR2 SVGAGI. The CDR3 bases are TGTGCCAGCAGTTCAGCGGGACTAGCGGGAATCTACGAGCAGTACTTC. This sequence encodes CASSSAGLAGIYEQYF.

The V gene is TRBV28, the J gene TRBJ2-2, with TRBD1 identical over 9 bases. V lost 6 bases and J lost 2; bases outside the gene matches: 7. CDR1 MDHEN and CDR2 SYDVKM come from the germline V gene. The CDR3 is 16 amino acids. This CDR3 reads CASSPGQGGNTGELFF. The CDR3 DNA follows: TGTGCCAGCAGCCCGGGACAGGGTGGAAACACCGGGGAGCTGTTTTTT.

The chain joins TRBV28 to TRBJ1-2; 11 bases agree with TRBD1. Losses at the gene ends were 7 bases for V and 7 bases for J; bases not matched to a gene: 11. The V gene's germline CDR1 is MDHEN and CDR2 SYDVKM. The CDR3 has 15 amino acids. In nucleotides, the CDR3 is TGTGCCAGCACCTCCCCCAGGGACAGGGGGTTTGGCTACACCTTC. Translating it yields CASTSPRDRGFGYTF.

The chain has TRBV2 and TRBJ2-7, with a weak D call TRBD2 (6 bases). Deletions cut 8 bases from V and 2 bases from J, with 13 bases between. The CDR3 has 13 amino acids. Looked up from germline, CDR1 is SNHLY and CDR2 is FYNNEI. The CDR3 DNA reads TGTGCCAGCGGGGGGACTGGACCCTACGAGCAGTACTTC. Translated, it gives CASGGTGPYEQYF.

The chain links TRBV6-5 to TRBJ2-1; TRBD2 agrees at 10 bases. Losses at the gene ends were 5 bases for V and 7 bases for J; bases not matched to a gene: 5. This CDR3 is built from 14 residues. From germline, CDR1 is MNHEY and CDR2 SVGAGI. Here the CDR3 reads CASSISGGINEQFF. The DNA of the CDR3 is TGTGCCAGCAGTATTAGCGGGGGGATTAATGAGCAGTTCTTC.

The J gene is TRBJ2-7, the V gene TRBV10-2; TRBD1 aligns across 9 bases. The CDR3 is made up of 13 amino acids. V trimming: 8 bases; J trimming: 6 bases; junction bases outside the gene matches: 8. Germline V gene data show CDR1 as WSHSY and CDR2 as SAAADI. The CDR3 spells CASLQGALSEQYF. In DNA form, the CDR3 reads TGCGCCAGCCTACAGGGGGCGCTAAGCGAGCAGTACTTC.